This T cell receptor beta chain came from a study of PD-L1 blockade in urothelial cancer. Study-wide context: Analyses used blood from 3 weeks (second dose) and 6 weeks after treatment start.

Described time point: peripheral blood 6 weeks after treatment start. To note about this clone: Antigen unknown.

In germline, CDR1 is MDHEN, CDR2 SYDVKM. Trimming removed 2 bases from V and 4 bases from J, with 11 bases in between. The length of the CDR3 is 14 residues. Generated by immunoSEQ multiplex PCR, the TCRdb table keeps only in-frame clones and is missing some. This sample has 120,000 or so clones, with roughly 86% found just once. Whole-study findings and limits: Below-median pretreatment blood TCR clonality was associated with improved progression-free and overall survival.

The source is a man in his fifties or sixties with urothelial cancer. Sequenced material: PBMCs, taken around atezolizumab (anti-PD-L1) treatment. The rearrangement uses TRBV28 and TRBJ1-2; a weak D match, TRBD1 (5 bases). The CDR3 loop reads CASSLTQGGYGYTF. In nucleotides, the CDR3 is TGTGCCAGCAGTTTAACGCAGGGAGGCTATGGCTACACCTTC.